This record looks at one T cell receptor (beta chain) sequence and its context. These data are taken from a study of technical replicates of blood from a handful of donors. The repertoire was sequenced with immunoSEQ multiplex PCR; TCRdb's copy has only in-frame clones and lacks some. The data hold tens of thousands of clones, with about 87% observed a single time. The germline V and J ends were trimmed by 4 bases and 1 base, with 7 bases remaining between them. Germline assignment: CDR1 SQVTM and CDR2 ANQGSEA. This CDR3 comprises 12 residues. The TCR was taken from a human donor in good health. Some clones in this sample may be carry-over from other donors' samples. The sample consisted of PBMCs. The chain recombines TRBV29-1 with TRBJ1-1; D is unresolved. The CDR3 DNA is TGCAGCGTTGCGGTTGGGAACACTGAAGCTTTCTTT. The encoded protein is CSVAVGNTEAFF.